This TCR beta chain was sequenced for a study of ipilimumab plus nivolumab after autologous stem cell transplantation. Study-wide results and limits: TCR repertoire, Treg phenotype and gut microbiota reportedly support more study of this approach.

Checkpoint therapy with ipilimumab 1 mg/kg began 14 to 28 days after transplant. Through week 26, nivolumab 3 mg/kg IV was given weeks 1, 4, 7, 10, then biweekly. Details on this clone: Its antigen remains unidentified.

Method: immunoSEQ multiplex PCR; TCRdb's copy keeps in-frame clones and lacks some. The table has tens of thousands of clones, approximately 86% seen once. This sequence originates from a male donor with diffuse large B-cell lymphoma. The material sequenced was PBMCs, taken in a trial of ipilimumab plus nivolumab as post-transplant consolidation.

CDR3 DNA sequence: TGCAGCGTGGGGGGGGCGGGGGGGCTGTACGCTTTCTTT. Protein: CSVGGAGGLYAFF. The chain employs TRBV29-1 and TRBJ1-1, with D possibly matching TRBD1 (6 bases). The CDR3 totals 13 residues. Trimming removed 6 bases at V and 11 bases at J, with 22 bases between. Germline V gene lookup returns CDR1 SQVTM and CDR2 ANQGSEA.